Sequencing of this T cell receptor beta chain was carried out in a study of human T cells and chemical hapten exposure. On the study more broadly: Small differences in pooled library volume mainly drove the variation in TCR yields per sample.

This clonotype was seen ten or more times. The antigen is unknown. V lost 0 bases and J 3 bases, leaving 11 bases between the germline ends. The CDR3 consists of 16 residues. Study-level findings and limits: Against controls, expanded TCRs gave rise to significantly more large CDR3 similarity clusters.

TCRdb independently ran MiXCR on the RACE reads; one entry per CDR3 protein. This sample has around 120,000 distinct CDR3 sequences; less than 15% occur once, and the top ten carry roughly 3.1%. The time point was: pre-sensitization, week 0. The treatment here: therapeutic diphenylcyclopropenone sensitization with weekly scalp DPC. The sequencing here drew on whole blood, taken in connection with sensitization to the hapten diphenylcyclopropenone (DPC). This TCR was recovered from a woman younger than 35 with alopecia areata. Some clones in this sample may be carry-over from other donors' samples. V and J are TRBV12-3 or TRBV12-4 and TRBJ2-2; unclear D gene. CDR3 in DNA: TGTGCCAGCAGTTTAGCGTCCCGGATTGACACCGGGGAGCTGTTTTTT. This translates into CASSLASRIDTGELFF.